This TCR beta chain was observed in a study of post-analysis software for immune sequencing data. General study results and limits: Controls had lower frequencies than patients of roughly five TRBV segments, which included TRBV5-6, TRBV5-1 and TRBV20-1. Same-batch samples co-clustered strongly by F measure. Significantly lower normalized Chao1 diversity was found in patients with multiple sclerosis relative to controls.

This clonotype was found many times. Its antigen is currently unknown. The germline gives CDR1 MNHNS, CDR2 SASEGT. V gave up 6 bases and J gave up 4 bases; unmatched junction bases: 8. The CDR3 runs 14 residues. Unique molecular identifiers had been added to the TCR beta cDNA libraries. Between 1 and 10 million T cells gave rise to 500,000 to 650,000 cDNA molecules. MiXCR was run by TCRdb on the PCR reads, yielding one entry per CDR3 protein. The profile shows about 200,000 distinct CDR3 sequences, over 25% of them singletons. This TCR came from a girl aged 2-17 years with multiple sclerosis. What was sequenced was blood. The chain links TRBV6-1 to TRBJ2-5; 7 bases agree with TRBD1. CDR3: CASRAGTEPETQYF. The DNA of the CDR3 is TGTGCCAGCAGGGCAGGGACAGAGCCAGAGACCCAGTACTTC.